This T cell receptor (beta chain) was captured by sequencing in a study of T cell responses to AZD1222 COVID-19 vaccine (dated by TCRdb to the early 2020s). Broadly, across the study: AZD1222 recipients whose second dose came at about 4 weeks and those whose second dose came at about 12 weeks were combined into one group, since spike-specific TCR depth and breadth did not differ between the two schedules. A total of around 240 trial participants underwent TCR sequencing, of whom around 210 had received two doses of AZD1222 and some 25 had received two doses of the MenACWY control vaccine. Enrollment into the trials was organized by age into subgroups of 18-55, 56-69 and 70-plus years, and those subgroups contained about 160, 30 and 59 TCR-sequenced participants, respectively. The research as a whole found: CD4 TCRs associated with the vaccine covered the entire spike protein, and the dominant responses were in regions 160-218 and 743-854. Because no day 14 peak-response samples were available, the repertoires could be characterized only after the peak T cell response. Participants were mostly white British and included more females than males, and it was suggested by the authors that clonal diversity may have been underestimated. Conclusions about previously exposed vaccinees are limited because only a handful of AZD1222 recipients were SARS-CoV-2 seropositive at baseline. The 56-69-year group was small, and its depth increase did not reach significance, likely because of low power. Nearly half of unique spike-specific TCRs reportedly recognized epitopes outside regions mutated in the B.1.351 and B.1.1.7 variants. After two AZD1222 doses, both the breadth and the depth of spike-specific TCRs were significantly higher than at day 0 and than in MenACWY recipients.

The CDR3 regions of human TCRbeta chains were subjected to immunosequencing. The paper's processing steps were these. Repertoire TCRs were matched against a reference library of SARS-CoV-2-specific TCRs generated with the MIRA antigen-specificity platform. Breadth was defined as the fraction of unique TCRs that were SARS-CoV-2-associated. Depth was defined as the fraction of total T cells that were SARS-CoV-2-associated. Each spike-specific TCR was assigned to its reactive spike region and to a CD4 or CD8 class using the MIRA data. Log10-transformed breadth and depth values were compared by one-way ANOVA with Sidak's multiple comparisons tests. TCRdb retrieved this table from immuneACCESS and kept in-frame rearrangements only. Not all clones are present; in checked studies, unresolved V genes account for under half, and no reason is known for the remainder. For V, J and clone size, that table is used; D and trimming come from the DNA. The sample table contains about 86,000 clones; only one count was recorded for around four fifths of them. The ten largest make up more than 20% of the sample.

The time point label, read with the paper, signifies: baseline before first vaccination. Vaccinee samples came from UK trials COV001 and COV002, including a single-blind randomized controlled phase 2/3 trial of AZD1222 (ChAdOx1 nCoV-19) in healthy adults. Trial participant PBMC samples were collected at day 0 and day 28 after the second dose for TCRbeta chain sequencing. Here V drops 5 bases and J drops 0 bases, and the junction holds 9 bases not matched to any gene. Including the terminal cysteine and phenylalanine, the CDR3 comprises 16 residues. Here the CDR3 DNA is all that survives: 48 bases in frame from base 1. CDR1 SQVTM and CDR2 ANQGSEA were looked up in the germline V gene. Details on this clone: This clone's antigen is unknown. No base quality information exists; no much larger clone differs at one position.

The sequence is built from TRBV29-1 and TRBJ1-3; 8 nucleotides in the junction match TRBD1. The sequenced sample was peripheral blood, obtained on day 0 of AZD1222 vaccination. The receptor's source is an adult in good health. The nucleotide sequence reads TGCAGCGTTTTACAGGGGGGATTAAGCTCTGGAAACACCATATATTTT. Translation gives CSVLQGGLSSGNTIYF.